One and the same sample provided the 21 T cell receptor beta chains below, sequenced in a study of T cell changes during pregnancy in multiple sclerosis. Profiling relied on immunoSEQ multiplex PCR, and the TCRdb table lists in-frame clones only, not all of them. The data show 70,000 or so clones, with 92% seen just once and 0.29% held by the top ten. The sample in question was CD4+ T cells from peripheral blood mononuclear cells, obtained after pregnancy. These receptors came from a female donor with multiple sclerosis, enrolled in a pregnancy study.

This chain joins TRBV18 and TRBJ2-5, with D uncertain. V was shortened by 2 bases and J by 7 bases, with 14 bases between the two germline ends. CDR1 and CDR2 (germline): KGHSH, LQKENI. The CDR3 has 14 residues. The CDR3 nucleotides are TGTGCCAGCTCACCATCCCCGAATCGGTGGACCCAGTACTTC. It yields the protein CASSPSPNRWTQYF.

This rearrangement joins TRBV14 to TRBJ2-3; maybe TRBD2 (6 bases). In germline, CDR1 is SGHDN, CDR2 FVKESK. Trimming took off 0 bases at V and 4 bases at J, with 17 bases between the two ends. The CDR3 has 17 amino acids. The CDR3 protein is CASSQDLGTERADTQYF. CDR3 nucleotide sequence: TGTGCCAGCAGCCAAGATCTTGGGACTGAAAGAGCAGATACGCAGTATTTT.

V is TRBV19 and J is TRBJ1-2, with D possibly matching TRBD1 (5 bases). Germline V gene sequence: CDR1 LNHDA, CDR2 SQIVND (reference sequence). This CDR3 spans 14 amino acids. The V and J ends lost 4 bases and 3 bases respectively, with 12 bases between them. The CDR3 DNA sequence: TGTGCCAGTAGTACTCAGGGAAGACACTATGGCTACACCTTC. It specifies CASSTQGRHYGYTF.

The V call is TRBV30, the J call TRBJ2-5, with a tentative D call TRBD2 (7 bases). The V gene's germline CDR1 is GTSNPN and CDR2 SVGIG (reference sequence). The CDR3 has 14 residues. The V end lost 4 bases, the J end lost 1 base, and 13 bases lay between the germline ends. The chain's CDR3 is CAWNRGGAQETQYF. CDR3 in DNA: TGTGCCTGGAACCGTGGGGGGGCCCAAGAGACCCAGTACTTC. Looking up the rest from reference TRBV30 and TRBJ2-5 gives the full variable domain: SQTIHQWPATLVQPVGSPLSLECTVEGTSNPNLYWYRQAAGRGLQLLFYSVGIGQISSEVPQNLSASRPQDRQFILSSKKLLLSDSGFYLCAWNRGGAQETQYFGPGTRLLVL.

The V call is TRBV5-3, the J call TRBJ1-6, with TRBD1 as a possible D gene (6 bases). TRBV5-3 is noted as an ORF with a role that remains uncertain. With 3 bases removed from V and 4 bases from J, the gap between germline ends came to 8 bases. The CDR3 runs to 14 residues. CDR3 DNA: TGTGCCAGAAGCTCCACAGGGTATAATTCACCCCTCCACTTT. Translating gives CARSSTGYNSPLHF.

The rearrangement links TRBV11-2 to TRBJ2-1; D uncertain. There are 15 residues in the CDR3. Trimming stripped 5 bases from V and 4 bases from J, with 15 bases between. Germline V CDR1 and CDR2: SGHAT, FQNNGV. CDR3 coding DNA: TGTGCCAGCAGCGCCGAGTCGGCGGTTTACAATGAGCAGTTCTTC. Protein: CASSAESAVYNEQFF.

The chain combines TRBV21-1 with TRBJ1-1; the listed D gene, TRBD1, was not tested against the DNA. TRBV21-1 is marked as a pseudogene. The CDR3 is made up of 15 amino acids. The CDR3 spells CASSKDLRDREEAFF. The CDR3 bases are TGTGCCAGCAGCAAAGACTTGAGGGACAGGGAAGAAGCTTTCTTT.

This rearrangement joins TRBV6-1 to TRBJ2-3; D gene ambiguous. The length of the CDR3 is 15 residues. Trimming removed 8 bases from V and 0 bases from J, with 15 bases in between. The germline V gene encodes CDR1 MNHNS and CDR2 SASEGT. CDR3 sequence reads: CASLRGAISTDTQYF. DNA for the CDR3: TGTGCCAGCCTCCGAGGAGCGATTAGCACAGATACGCAGTATTTT.

The V and J genes are TRBV4-1 and TRBJ1-1; possibly TRBD1 for D (6 bases). Germline V gene lookup returns CDR1 MGHRA and CDR2 YSYEKL. Trimming took off 0 bases at V and 11 bases at J, with 22 bases between the two ends. This CDR3 spans 16 amino acids. As DNA, the CDR3 is TGCGCCAGCAGCCAAGAGGTTCGGACAGTTAAGTCGTCGGCTTTCTTT. Translated, it gives CASSQEVRTVKSSAFF.

The rearrangement uses TRBV5-1 and TRBJ2-5; 8 bases are shared with TRBD1. The V gene's germline CDR1 is SGHRS and CDR2 YFSETQ. J gave up 5 bases and V 3 bases, and 9 bases lay outside the gene matches. This CDR3 is built from 15 residues. The CDR3 DNA reads as TGCGCCAGCAGCTCCAATCAGGGGGCTTATGAGACCCAGTACTTC. Encoded protein: CASSSNQGAYETQYF.

The gene calls are TRBV4-1 and TRBJ1-5; no definite D call. The CDR3 is made up of 14 amino acids. V lost 0 bases and J lost 4, with 7 bases in between. Germline-derived CDR1 and CDR2 are MGHRA and YSYEKL. CDR3 nucleotides: TGCGCCAGCAGCCAAGATATCGGGAATCAGCCCCAGCATTTT. Its protein is CASSQDIGNQPQHF.

The rearrangement joins TRBV30 to TRBJ2-7; D is possibly TRBD2 (6 bases). The germline V and J ends were trimmed by 3 bases and 9 bases, with 12 bases remaining between them. The germline V gene encodes CDR1 GTSNPN and CDR2 SVGIG (reference sequence). This CDR3 comprises 11 residues. CDR3 sequence: CAWREGEWQYF. The CDR3 DNA reads TGTGCCTGGAGGGAGGGAGAATGGCAGTACTTC. Combining the CDR3 with reference TRBV30 and TRBJ2-7 gives the whole variable domain SQTIHQWPATLVQPVGSPLSLECTVEGTSNPNLYWYRQAAGRGLQLLFYSVGIGQISSEVPQNLSASRPQDRQFILSSKKLLLSDSGFYLCAWREGEWQYFGPGTRLTVT.

The chain carries TRBV30 and TRBJ2-2; no reliable D call. CDR3 length: 15 residues. The V gene's germline CDR1 is GTSNPN and CDR2 SVGIG (reference sequence). Trimming cost V 3 bases and J 2 bases, with 13 bases left between them. In DNA, the CDR3 is TGTGCCTGGAGCACCTGGCAGTCCAACACCGGGGAGCTGTTTTTT. Its translation: CAWSTWQSNTGELFF.

The rearrangement links TRBV15 to TRBJ2-7, with D perhaps matching TRBD1 (6 bases). The germline V gene encodes CDR1 LNHNV and CDR2 YYDKDF (reference sequence). The CDR3 has 12 amino acids. With 5 bases removed from V and 5 bases from J, the gap between germline ends came to 10 bases. The DNA of the CDR3 is TGTGCCACCAGCCCCGGGACACACGAGCAGTACTTC. As protein: CATSPGTHEQYF.

The rearrangement uses TRBV15 and TRBJ2-5, with D uncertain. The CDR3 totals 13 residues. Trimming pared 0 bases from V and 5 bases from J, leaving 7 bases between. The germline gives CDR1 LNHNV, CDR2 YYDKDF (reference sequence). The CDR3, as DNA: TGTGCCACCAGCAGAGATAACGGGGAGACCCAGTACTTC. Protein: CATSRDNGETQYF.

V is TRBV4-2 and J is TRBJ2-1, with D maybe TRBD2 (7 bases). The V and J ends lost 5 bases and 4 bases respectively, with 24 bases between them. Per germline, CDR1 LGHNA and CDR2 YNFKEQ. This CDR3 region has 18 residues. The CDR3 loop reads CASSTRGPRGGEYNEQFF. DNA for the CDR3: TGTGCCAGCAGCACCCGAGGCCCGAGGGGGGGGGAGTACAATGAGCAGTTCTTC.

The chain uses TRBV27 and TRBJ2-1; tentatively, D is TRBD1 (5 bases). Trimming left V 5 bases short and J 7 bases short, with 15 bases between. The germline gives CDR1 MNHEY, CDR2 SMNVEV (reference sequence). There are 14 residues in the CDR3. CDR3 nucleotides: TGTGCCAGCAGTCCTACAGGTTCCCTGAATGAGCAGTTCTTC. Translating gives CASSPTGSLNEQFF.

The chain joins TRBV27 to TRBJ2-7; a weak D match, TRBD1 (6 bases). Germline V gene data show CDR1 as MNHEY and CDR2 as SMNVEV (reference sequence). V was pared by 5 bases and J by 7 bases, with 18 bases between. CDR3 length: 14 residues. The CDR3 sequence: CASSGDMGLGEQYF. The CDR3 DNA follows: TGTGCCAGCAGTGGGGACATGGGGCTAGGAGAGCAGTACTTC.

The chain's CDR3 is CASSQEQQETQYF. The CDR3 DNA reads as TGTGCCAGCAGCCAAGAACAGCAAGAGACCCAGTACTTC. The genes are TRBV14 and TRBJ2-5; D is unresolved. The CDR3 is made up of 13 amino acids. Germline V gene data show CDR1 as SGHDN and CDR2 as FVKESK. V was trimmed by 0 bases and J by 2 bases, leaving 4 bases between them. The full variable domain, with the rest looked up from reference TRBV14 and TRBJ2-5, is EAGVTQFPSHSVIEKGQTVTLRCDPISGHDNLYWYRRVMGKEIKFLLHFVKESKQDESGMPNNRFLAERTGGTYSTLKVQPAELEDSGVYFCASSQEQQETQYFGPGTRLLVL.

This clone was counted once. The V and J genes are TRBV7-9 and TRBJ1-4; D remains ambiguous. Per the germline V gene, CDR1 is SEHNR and CDR2 is FQNEAQ (reference sequence). V shed 10 bases and J shed 5 bases, with 11 bases lying between them. The CDR3 is made up of 12 amino acids. The CDR3 reads CAIPGDNEKLFF. Here the CDR3 DNA reads TGTGCCATACCGGGAGACAATGAAAAACTGTTTTTT.

V and J are TRBV19 and TRBJ2-7; TRBD2 might be the D (5 bases). Trimming took 3 bases from V and 6 from J, leaving 12 bases between them. Germline V gene lookup returns CDR1 LNHDA and CDR2 SQIVND (reference sequence). CDR3 length: 13 residues. The DNA of the CDR3 is TGTGCCAGTAGTATGGCGGGTTCGGGCGAGCAGTACTTC. It codes for CASSMAGSGEQYF.